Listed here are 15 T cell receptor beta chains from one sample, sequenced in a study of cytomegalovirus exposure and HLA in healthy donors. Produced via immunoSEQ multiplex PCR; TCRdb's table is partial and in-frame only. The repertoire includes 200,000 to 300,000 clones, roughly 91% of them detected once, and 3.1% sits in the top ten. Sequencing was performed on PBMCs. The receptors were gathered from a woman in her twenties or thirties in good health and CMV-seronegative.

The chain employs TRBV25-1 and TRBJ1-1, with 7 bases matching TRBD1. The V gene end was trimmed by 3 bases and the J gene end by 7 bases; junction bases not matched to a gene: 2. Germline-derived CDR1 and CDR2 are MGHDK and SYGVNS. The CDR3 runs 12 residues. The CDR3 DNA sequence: TGTGCCAGCAGTGATCGACAGGGTGAAGCTTTCTTT. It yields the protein CASSDRQGEAFF.

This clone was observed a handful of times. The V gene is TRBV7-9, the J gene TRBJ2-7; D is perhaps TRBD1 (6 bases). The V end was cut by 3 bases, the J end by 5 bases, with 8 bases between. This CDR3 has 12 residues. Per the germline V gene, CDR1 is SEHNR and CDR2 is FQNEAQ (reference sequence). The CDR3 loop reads CASSFQGHEQYF. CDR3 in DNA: TGTGCCAGCAGCTTCCAGGGGCACGAGCAGTACTTC.

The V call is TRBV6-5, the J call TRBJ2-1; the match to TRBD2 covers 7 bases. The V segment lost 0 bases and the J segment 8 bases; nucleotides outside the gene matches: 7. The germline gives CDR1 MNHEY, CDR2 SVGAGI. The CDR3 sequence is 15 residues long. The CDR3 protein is CASSYSPSGVDEQFF. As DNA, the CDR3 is TGTGCCAGCAGTTACTCGCCCAGCGGGGTTGATGAGCAGTTCTTC.

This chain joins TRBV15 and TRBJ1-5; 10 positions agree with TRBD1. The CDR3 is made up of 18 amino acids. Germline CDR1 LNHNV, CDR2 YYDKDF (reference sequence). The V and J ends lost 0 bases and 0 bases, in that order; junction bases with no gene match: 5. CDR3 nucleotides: TGTGCCACCAGCAGAGAAGCCGGGACAGGGGTTAGCAATCAGCCCCAGCATTTT. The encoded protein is CATSREAGTGVSNQPQHF.

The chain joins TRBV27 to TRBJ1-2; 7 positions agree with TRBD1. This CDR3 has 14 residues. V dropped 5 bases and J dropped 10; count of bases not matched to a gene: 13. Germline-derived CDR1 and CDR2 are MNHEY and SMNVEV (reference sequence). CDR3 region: CASSKFTDRVDYTF. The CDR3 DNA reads TGTGCCAGCAGTAAATTTACCGACAGGGTTGACTACACCTTC.

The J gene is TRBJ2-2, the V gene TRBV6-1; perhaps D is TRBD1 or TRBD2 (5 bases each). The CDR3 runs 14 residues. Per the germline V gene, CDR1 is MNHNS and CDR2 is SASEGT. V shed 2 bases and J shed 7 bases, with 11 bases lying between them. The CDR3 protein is CASSEWGRIGELFF. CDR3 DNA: TGTGCCAGCAGTGAATGGGGGAGAATCGGGGAGCTGTTTTTT.

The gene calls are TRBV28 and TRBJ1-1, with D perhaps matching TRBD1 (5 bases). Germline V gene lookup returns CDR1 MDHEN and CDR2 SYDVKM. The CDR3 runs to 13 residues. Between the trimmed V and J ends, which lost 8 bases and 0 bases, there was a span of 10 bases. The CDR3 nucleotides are TGTGCCAGCGCCAGGGCGATGAACACTGAAGCTTTCTTT. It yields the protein CASARAMNTEAFF.

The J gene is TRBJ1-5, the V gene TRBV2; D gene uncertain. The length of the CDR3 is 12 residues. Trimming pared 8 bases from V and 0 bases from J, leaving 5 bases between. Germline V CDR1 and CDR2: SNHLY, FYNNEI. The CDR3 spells CASRTSNQPQHF. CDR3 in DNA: TGTGCCAGCCGGACTAGCAATCAGCCCCAGCATTTT.

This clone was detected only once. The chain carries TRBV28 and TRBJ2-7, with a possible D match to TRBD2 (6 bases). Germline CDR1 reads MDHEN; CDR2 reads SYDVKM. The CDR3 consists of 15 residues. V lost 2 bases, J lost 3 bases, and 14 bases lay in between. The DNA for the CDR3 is TGTGCCAGCAGTTTAGTTTTAGGCGGGATCTACGAGCAGTACTTC. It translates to CASSLVLGGIYEQYF.

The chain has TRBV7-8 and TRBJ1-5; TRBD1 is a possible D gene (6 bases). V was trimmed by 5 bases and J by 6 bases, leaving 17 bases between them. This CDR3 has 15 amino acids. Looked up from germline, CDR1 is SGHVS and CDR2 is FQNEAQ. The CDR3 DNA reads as TGTGCCAGCAGCCGCAGGGGAGAAGCCCCTCAGCCCCAGCATTTT. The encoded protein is CASSRRGEAPQPQHF.

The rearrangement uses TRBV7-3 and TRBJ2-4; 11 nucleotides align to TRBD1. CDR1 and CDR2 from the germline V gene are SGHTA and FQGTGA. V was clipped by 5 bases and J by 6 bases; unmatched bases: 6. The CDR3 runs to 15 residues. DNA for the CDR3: TGTGCCAGCAGCAGGACCGGGACAGGGGGAAACATTCAGTACTTC. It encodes CASSRTGTGGNIQYF.

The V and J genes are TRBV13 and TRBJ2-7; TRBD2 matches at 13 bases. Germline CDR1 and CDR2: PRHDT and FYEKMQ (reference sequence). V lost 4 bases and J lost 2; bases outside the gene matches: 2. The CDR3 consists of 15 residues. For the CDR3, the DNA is TGTGCCAGCAGCTCCGGACTAGCGGGAGCCTACGAGCAGTACTTC. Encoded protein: CASSSGLAGAYEQYF. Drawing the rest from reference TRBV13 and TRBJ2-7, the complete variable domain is AAGVIQSPRHLIKEKRETATLKCYPIPRHDTVYWYQQGPGQDPQFLISFYEKMQSDKGSIPDRFSAQQFSDYHSELNMSSLELGDSALYFCASSSGLAGAYEQYFGPGTRLTVT.

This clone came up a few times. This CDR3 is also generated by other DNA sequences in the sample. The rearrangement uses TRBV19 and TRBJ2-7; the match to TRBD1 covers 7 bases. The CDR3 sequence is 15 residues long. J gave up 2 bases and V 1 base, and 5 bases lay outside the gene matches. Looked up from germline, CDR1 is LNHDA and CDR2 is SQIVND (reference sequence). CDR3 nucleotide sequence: TGTGCCAGTAGTATAGGGACAGGCGGCACCTACGAGCAGTACTTC. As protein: CASSIGTGGTYEQYF.

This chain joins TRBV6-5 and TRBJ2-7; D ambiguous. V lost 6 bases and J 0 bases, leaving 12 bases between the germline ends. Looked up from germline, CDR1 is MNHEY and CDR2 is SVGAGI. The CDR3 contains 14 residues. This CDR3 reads CASSLQSSSYEQYF. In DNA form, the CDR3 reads TGTGCCAGCAGCCTTCAAAGCAGCTCCTACGAGCAGTACTTC.

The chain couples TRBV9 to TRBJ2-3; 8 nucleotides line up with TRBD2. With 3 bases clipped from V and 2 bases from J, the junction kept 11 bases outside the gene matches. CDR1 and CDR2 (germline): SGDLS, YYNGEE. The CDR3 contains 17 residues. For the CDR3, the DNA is TGTGCCAGCAGCGCGCCAAGGACTAGCAGCTCCACAGATACGCAGTATTTT. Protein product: CASSAPRTSSSTDTQYF. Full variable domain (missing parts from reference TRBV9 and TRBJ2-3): DSGVTQTPKHLITATGQRVTLRCSPRSGDLSVYWYQQSLDQGLQFLIQYYNGEERAKGNILERFSAQQFPDLHSELNLSSLELGDSALYFCASSAPRTSSSTDTQYFGPGTRLTVL.